A single sample gave rise to the 26 T cell receptor beta chains below, sequenced in a study of T cell responses to AZD1222 COVID-19 vaccine. The assay was immunoSEQ multiplex PCR, and TCRdb's table has in-frame clones only and misses some. The data show more than 90,000 clones, with more than 75% seen just once and roughly 10% held by the top ten. The source material was peripheral blood, sampled 28 days after the second AZD1222 dose. The source is an adult who received the AZD1222 COVID-19 vaccine.

The rearrangement links TRBV9 to TRBJ1-2; D is perhaps TRBD1 (6 bases). Germline values: CDR1 SGDLS, CDR2 YYNGEE. The CDR3 loop spans 14 amino acids. Deletions cut 4 bases from V and 9 bases from J, with 19 bases between. CDR3 region: CASSPDRPLYRYTF. In DNA, the CDR3 is TGTGCCAGCAGCCCCGACAGGCCTCTTTATCGCTACACCTTC.

The chain links TRBV11-2 to TRBJ2-1; D unclear. The CDR3 consists of 12 residues. From germline, CDR1 is SGHAT and CDR2 FQNNGV. The V and J ends lost 1 base and 10 bases respectively, with 8 bases between them. The DNA for the CDR3 is TGTGCCAGCAGCTTAGGGGTCGGCGAGCAGTTCTTC. Translation gives CASSLGVGEQFF.

The chain carries TRBV3-1 (or the pseudogene TRBV3-2) and TRBJ2-5; D unclear. Germline CDR1 is LGHDT and CDR2 is YNNKEL (reference sequence). V shed 4 bases and J shed 5 bases, with 8 bases lying between them. This CDR3 region has 12 residues. CDR3 in amino acids: CASSLLWETQYF. The CDR3 DNA is TGTGCCAGCAGCCTTCTCTGGGAGACCCAGTACTTC.

V gene TRBV28 combines with J gene TRBJ1-5; TRBD1 agrees at 9 bases. The CDR3 is made up of 17 amino acids. Germline V lookup: CDR1 MDHEN, CDR2 SYDVKM. J was trimmed by 2 bases and V by 4 bases; bases with no gene match: 9. CDR3 amino acids: CASSSYRGRLGNQPQHF. In DNA, the CDR3 is TGTGCCAGCAGTTCCTACAGGGGGCGCTTGGGCAATCAGCCCCAGCATTTT.

This chain links TRBV6-5 with TRBJ2-5; 9 bases are shared with TRBD2. CDR3 length: 15 residues. Germline V gene sequence: CDR1 MNHEY, CDR2 SVGAGI. Unmatched junction bases numbered 3, after V lost 2 bases and J lost 2 bases. The CDR3 here is CASSYGLAPQETQYF. In DNA form, the CDR3 reads TGTGCCAGCAGTTACGGACTAGCGCCTCAAGAGACCCAGTACTTC.

The chain has TRBV30 and TRBJ1-3; no definite D call. Germline CDR1 reads GTSNPN; CDR2 reads SVGIG (reference sequence). CDR3 length equals 12 residues. V was shortened by 0 bases and J by 11 bases, with 11 bases between the two germline ends. DNA of the CDR3: TGTGCCTGGAGTGTAAAGGTTGGAGCCATATATTTT. This codes for CAWSVKVGAIYF.

The rearrangement joins TRBV6-5 to TRBJ1-1; TRBD1 matches 8 bases. Losses at the gene ends were 3 bases for V and 1 base for J; bases not matched to a gene: 1. Germline loops: CDR1 MNHEY, CDR2 SVGAGI. CDR3 length: 14 amino acids. The CDR3 is CASSYGTGNTEAFF. CDR3 bases: TGTGCCAGCAGTTATGGGACAGGGAACACTGAAGCTTTCTTT.

The V and J genes are TRBV29-1 and TRBJ2-7; no clear D. CDR1 is SQVTM and CDR2 is ANQGSEA in the germline V gene. Trimming shortened V by 6 bases and J by 2 bases, and 14 bases separated the two germline ends. The CDR3 consists of 13 residues. CDR3 DNA: TGCAGCGTCGCCACCGGCCAGCCCTACGAGCAGTACTTC. Its protein product is CSVATGQPYEQYF.

The genes are TRBV27 and TRBJ1-1, with TRBD1 as a possible D gene (5 bases). CDR1 is MNHEY and CDR2 is SMNVEV in the germline V gene (reference sequence). CDR3 length: 16 residues. The V end lost 7 bases, the J end lost 4 bases, and 22 bases lay between the germline ends. The DNA of the CDR3 is TGTGCCAGCACCCCAAGTCAGGGTTGGGCCCGCACTGAAGCTTTCTTT. This encodes CASTPSQGWARTEAFF.

The genes are TRBV2 and TRBJ1-1; a weak D match, TRBD1 (6 bases). Germline values: CDR1 SNHLY, CDR2 FYNNEI. The V and J ends lost 4 bases and 2 bases respectively, with 11 bases between them. CDR3 length equals 14 residues. CDR3 in DNA: TGTGCCAGCAGTGCGGGCAGGGGCAACACTGAAGCTTTCTTT. This gives the protein CASSAGRGNTEAFF.

In this sample, this clone turned up once. The J gene is TRBJ1-5, the V gene TRBV2; D gene uncertain. The CDR3 runs to 13 residues. V was cut by 4 bases and J by 1 base, with 5 bases left in between. The germline CDR1 and CDR2 sequences are SNHLY and FYNNEI. The CDR3: CASSGPSNQPQHF. The CDR3 DNA reads TGTGCCAGCAGTGGACCGAGCAATCAGCCCCAGCATTTT.

This chain joins TRBV7-2 and TRBJ2-2; 8 bases fit TRBD2. CDR1 and CDR2 (germline): SGHTA, FQGNSA. There are 16 residues in the CDR3. The V gene end was trimmed by 3 bases and the J gene end by 5 bases; junction bases not matched to a gene: 8. The CDR3: CASSFRSGGRTGELFF. The CDR3 coding sequence is TGTGCCAGCAGCTTCCGCAGCGGGGGTCGAACCGGGGAGCTGTTTTTT.

This chain uses TRBV4-3 with TRBJ1-1; D call uncertain. The CDR3 is 14 residues long. V lost 4 bases, J lost 4 bases, and 13 bases lay in between. Germline values: CDR1 LGHNA, CDR2 YSLEER. This CDR3 is CASSPTGNPTEAFF. The CDR3 DNA sequence: TGCGCCAGCAGCCCAACGGGGAATCCCACTGAAGCTTTCTTT.

The gene calls are TRBV7-2 and TRBJ2-5, with D uncertain. The CDR3 has 16 residues. Germline values: CDR1 SGHTA, CDR2 FQGNSA. The V gene lost 2 bases and the J gene lost 2 bases, with 15 bases spanning the gap. The CDR3 DNA is TGTGCCAGCAGCTTACAAGTGACACTCCCACAAGAGACCCAGTACTTC. Amino acid sequence: CASSLQVTLPQETQYF. Based on the CDR3 plus reference TRBV7-2 and TRBJ2-5, the full variable domain is GAGVSQSPSNKVTEKGKDVELRCDPISGHTALYWYRQSLGQGLEFLIYFQGNSAPDKSGLPSDRFSAERTGGSVSTLTIQRTQQEDSAVYLCASSLQVTLPQETQYFGPGTRLLVL.

The chain couples TRBV2 to TRBJ2-7; TRBD2 might be the D (6 bases). This CDR3 has 16 residues. Germline V CDR1 and CDR2: SNHLY, FYNNEI. V gave up 6 bases and J gave up 5 bases, with 23 bases separating them. The DNA for the CDR3 is TGTGCCAGCAGAGCTCTTCGACGGGAGAGTTTCCACGAGCAGTACTTC. This sequence encodes CASRALRRESFHEQYF. Supplemented by reference TRBV2 and TRBJ2-7, the full variable domain reads EPEVTQTPSHQVTQMGQEVILRCVPISNHLYFYWYRQILGQKVEFLVSFYNNEISEKSEIFDDQFSVERPDGSNFTLKIRSTKLEDSAMYFCASRALRRESFHEQYFGPGTRLTVT.

This chain uses TRBV27 with TRBJ1-4; no definite D call. Germline values: CDR1 MNHEY, CDR2 SMNVEV (reference sequence). The CDR3 covers 11 residues. The ends were cut back, 3 bases at V and 6 bases at J, with 2 bases in the middle. The CDR3 is CASSFYEKLFF. CDR3 in DNA: TGTGCCAGCAGTTTTTATGAAAAACTGTTTTTT. Full variable domain (rest looked up from reference TRBV27 and TRBJ1-4): EAQVTQNPRYLITVTGKKLTVTCSQNMNHEYMSWYRQDPGLGLRQIYYSMNVEVTDKGDVPEGYKVSRKEKRNFPLILESPSPNQTSLYFCASSFYEKLFFGSGTQLSVL.

The CDR3 DNA sequence: TGTGCCAGCAGCCTTCTCGACGGCTCTGGGGCCAACGTCCTGACTTTC. Its translation is CASSLLDGSGANVLTF. The chain couples TRBV28 to TRBJ2-6; D uncertain. Trimming took off 6 bases at V and 0 bases at J, with 12 bases between the two ends. In germline, CDR1 is MDHEN, CDR2 SYDVKM. This CDR3 region has 16 residues.

This clone was counted once. The genes are TRBV5-4 and TRBJ2-3; D remains ambiguous. There are 14 residues in the CDR3. V lost 4 bases and J 3 bases, leaving 12 bases between the germline ends. In germline, CDR1 is SGHNT, CDR2 YYREEE (reference sequence). CDR3 DNA sequence: TGTGCCAGCAGCAGAGAAATGGGTACAGATACGCAGTATTTT. It is translated as CASSREMGTDTQYF.

The V gene is TRBV29-1, the J gene TRBJ2-7, with 13 bases identical to TRBD2. This CDR3 contains 14 residues. The germline CDR1 and CDR2 sequences are SQVTM and ANQGSEA. V was clipped by 6 bases and J by 0 bases; unmatched bases: 2. DNA of the CDR3: TGCAGCGTGAGGACTAGCGGGAGCTCCTACGAGCAGTACTTC. Encoded protein: CSVRTSGSSYEQYF.

The chain is built from TRBV28 and TRBJ2-7; D gene ambiguous. This CDR3 has 11 residues. Trimming removed 2 bases at V and 5 bases at J, with 4 bases between. Germline V lookup: CDR1 MDHEN, CDR2 SYDVKM. In DNA, the CDR3 is TGTGCCAGCAGTTTAAGGCACGAGCAGTACTTC. It codes for CASSLRHEQYF.

The gene calls are TRBV12-5 and TRBJ2-5; 10 bases match TRBD2. With V trimmed by 6 bases and J by 1 base, 5 bases remained unmatched. From germline, CDR1 is LGHNT and CDR2 FRNRAP. This CDR3 is 15 amino acids long. CDR3 residues: CASGLLAGSQETQYF. The CDR3 DNA follows: TGTGCTAGTGGGTTACTAGCGGGGAGCCAAGAGACCCAGTACTTC. Together with reference TRBV12-5 and TRBJ2-5, the CDR3 gives the full variable domain: DARVTQTPRHKVTEMGQEVTMRCQPILGHNTVFWYRQTMMQGLELLAYFRNRAPLDDSGMPKDRFSAEMPDATLATLKIQPSEPRDSAVYFCASGLLAGSQETQYFGPGTRLLVL.

The chain joins TRBV6-2 or TRBV6-3 to TRBJ2-1; D is possibly TRBD1 or TRBD2 (5 bases each). The CDR3 has 12 residues. Germline CDR1 and CDR2: MNHEY and SVGEGT. Trimming pared 5 bases from V and 5 bases from J, leaving 7 bases between. The CDR3 loop reads CASSGGNNEQFF. CDR3 bases: TGTGCCAGCAGTGGGGGAAACAATGAGCAGTTCTTC.

The chain joins TRBV5-1 to TRBJ2-7; TRBD2 agrees at 11 bases. From germline, CDR1 is SGHRS and CDR2 YFSETQ. The ends lost 1 base at V and 1 base at J; junction bases unmatched: 4. The CDR3 loop spans 16 amino acids. CDR3 DNA sequence: TGCGCCAGCAGCTTGCCCGGGACTAGCGGATCCTACGAGCAGTACTTC. It codes for CASSLPGTSGSYEQYF.

This chain links TRBV27 with TRBJ2-2; 7 nucleotides agree with TRBD2. V shed 6 bases, J shed 5 bases, and the junction held 9 bases outside the gene matches. The germline gives CDR1 MNHEY, CDR2 SMNVEV (reference sequence). The CDR3 consists of 15 residues. Here the CDR3 reads CASRGSGSWTGELFF. The CDR3 DNA reads as TGTGCCAGCAGGGGTAGCGGGTCCTGGACCGGGGAGCTGTTTTTT.

This chain connects TRBV13 to TRBJ2-3, with TRBD1 matching over 10 bases. Germline CDR1 is PRHDT and CDR2 is FYEKMQ (reference sequence). The ends lost 5 bases at V and 4 bases at J; junction bases unmatched: 9. CDR3 length equals 16 residues. The CDR3 sequence: CASSPRTGGLSDTQYF. As DNA, the CDR3 is TGTGCCAGCAGCCCAAGGACAGGGGGTTTGTCAGATACGCAGTATTTT.

This clone showed up just a few times. V and J are TRBV29-1 and TRBJ1-6; D gene ambiguous. Germline CDR1 reads SQVTM; CDR2 reads ANQGSEA. CDR3 length: 14 residues. Deletions cut 5 bases from V and 6 bases from J, with 14 bases between. In nucleotides, the CDR3 is TGCAGCGTTAGCGGAGGGCGGGGTAATTCACCCCTCCACTTT. Encoded protein: CSVSGGRGNSPLHF. Filled out from reference TRBV29-1 and TRBJ1-6, the complete variable domain reads SAVISQKPSRDICQRGTSLTIQCQVDSQVTMMFWYRQQPGQSLTLIATANQGSEATYESGFVIDKFPISRPNLTFSTLTVSNMSPEDSSIYLCSVSGGRGNSPLHFGNGTRLTVT.